This TCR beta chain appears in the sequencing data of a study of blood T cell repertoires in COVID-19. Study-wide context: COVID-19 samples from acute and convalescent phases originated in the United States, Italy and Spain. PBMCs, B-cell-depleted T cells, or T cells provided the cDNA or gDNA that made up the material.

V was pared by 8 bases and J by 2 bases, with 6 bases of the junction left unmatched. The CDR3 totals 13 residues. The germline V gene encodes CDR1 SGHAT and CDR2 FQNNGV. Per the original data handling: Reference gene primer amplification yielded estimated nucleated cell counts. The assay was immunoSEQ multiplex PCR, and TCRdb's table has in-frame clones only and misses some. The V and J calls and clone size were taken over from that table, and D and trimming were inferred from the DNA. This sample has 200,000 to 250,000 clones; approximately 82% occur once, and the top ten carry roughly 2.9%. Sequencing was carried out using peripheral blood. The chain recombines TRBV11-2 with TRBJ2-7; 7 nucleotides match TRBD1. This clonotype originated in a man between 50 and 59 years old with active or convalescent COVID-19. CDR3 sequence: CASHPTGAYEQYF. CDR3 nucleotides: TGTGCCAGCCACCCCACAGGGGCCTACGAGCAGTACTTC.